The present T cell receptor (beta chain) was sequenced within a study of blood T cell repertoires in COVID-19. About the research overall: PBMCs, B-cell-depleted T cells, or T cells were the source of the cDNA or gDNA that made up the material.

The germline gives CDR1 SGHDT, CDR2 YYEEEE. This CDR3 region has 15 residues. Trimming stripped 1 base from V and 0 bases from J, with 10 bases between. The data were produced by immunoSEQ multiplex PCR, yet TCRdb's version contains in-frame clones alone and is incomplete. The data contain under 250,000 clones, 75% to 90% of them seen just once; the ten biggest clones take up roughly 6%. This chain links TRBV5-6 with TRBJ1-2; D uncertain. The source of this sequence is a man in his fifties or sixties who had recovered from COVID-19. Sequences were obtained from peripheral blood. As DNA, the CDR3 is TGTGCCAGCAGCTTGACCGGGATTTCTAACTATGGCTACACCTTC. Protein sequence: CASSLTGISNYGYTF. Full variable domain (remainder filled in from reference TRBV5-6 and TRBJ1-2): DAGVTQSPTHLIKTRGQQVTLRCSPKSGHDTVSWYQQALGQGPQFIFQYYEEEERQRGNFPDRFSGHQFPNYSSELNVNALLLGDSALYLCASSLTGISNYGYTFGSGTRLTVV.